Included here is one TCR beta chain sequence, with context. Its antigen is not known. This record comes from a study of T cell clusters in autoimmune cytopenias. Looking at the study overall: The median distinct TRB clonotype count was a few thousand per sample, from a median approximately 53,000 reads.

CDR3 length equals 15 residues. Germline loops: CDR1 SGHTA, CDR2 FQGNSA. Some 38,000 genome equivalents of blood DNA were amplified for TRB. TRB was amplified by touch-down multiplex PCR, primer pools A and B combined. TCRdb reprocessed the multiplex PCR reads, keeping one entry per CDR3 protein, no DNA. Seen in this sample are about 1,000 distinct CDR3 sequences; the ten most common clones hold about 62%. Broader study findings: TRB repertoire shifts in secondary cytopenia and chronic lymphocytic leukemia mostly reflected lymphoma, not autoimmunity. Exclusive TRB clusters were approximately 2.9-fold more numerous in healthy donors than in active autoimmune hepatitis. Primary autoimmune cytopenia patients seemingly lacked the physiological T cell clusters found in healthy donors.

The chain couples TRBV7-2 to TRBJ1-2; there is no DNA to check the TCRdb D call of TRBD1. The receptor was derived from a human donor with an autoimmune cytopenia or autoimmune hepatitis (not recorded which). The sequenced material came from peripheral blood. CDR3 amino acids: CASSLAYVGGYGYTF.